These T cell receptor beta chains were read from a single sample in a study of blood T cell repertoires in COVID-19. The assay was immunoSEQ multiplex PCR, and TCRdb's table has in-frame clones only and misses some. The sample holds about 170,000 clones, around 80% seen once. The sequencing input was PBMCs or T cells enriched from blood (not recorded which). These receptors came from a woman in her sixties or seventies in a cohort exposed to, infected with or recovered from COVID-19 (not recorded which). CDR3s leave out the opening cysteine and the closing phenylalanine or tryptophan. Fields, in order: CDR3 length, J gene, V gene, clone size, CDR3 protein. Size is omitted from some rows. Given values are once, few, many or a class for expanded clones.

cdr3_length: 13; j_call: TRBJ2-5; v_call: TRBV4-3; clone_size: .; cdr3_aa: ASSRAQGSQETQY
cdr3_length: 14; j_call: TRBJ2-3; v_call: TRBV7-3; clone_size: .; cdr3_aa: ASSPGTSVVTDTQY
cdr3_length: 12; j_call: TRBJ1-5; v_call: TRBV24-1; clone_size: .; cdr3_aa: ATSDLSDSQPQH
cdr3_length: 14; j_call: TRBJ2-3; v_call: TRBV4-2; clone_size: .; cdr3_aa: ASSQQLAGAVDTQY
cdr3_length: 16; j_call: TRBJ2-2; v_call: TRBV18; clone_size: .; cdr3_aa: ASSPPSGQSTNTGELF
cdr3_length: 15; j_call: TRBJ1-2; v_call: TRBV28; clone_size: few; cdr3_aa: ASTKLPFVGQGFGYT
cdr3_length: 12; j_call: TRBJ2-4; v_call: TRBV2; clone_size: few; cdr3_aa: ASSTSALGGIQY
cdr3_length: 11; j_call: TRBJ2-5; v_call: TRBV28; clone_size: .; cdr3_aa: ASSGTPQETQY
cdr3_length: 13; j_call: TRBJ1-1; v_call: TRBV5-1; clone_size: .; cdr3_aa: ASSLATGTTTEAF
cdr3_length: 14; j_call: TRBJ2-3; v_call: TRBV5-4; clone_size: .; cdr3_aa: ASSPRTSGSLSTQY
cdr3_length: 12; j_call: TRBJ1-1; v_call: TRBV5-1; clone_size: .; cdr3_aa: ASSTQGVNTEAF
cdr3_length: 12; j_call: TRBJ2-2; v_call: TRBV11-2; clone_size: many; cdr3_aa: ASSLDRGTGELF
cdr3_length: 12; j_call: TRBJ1-1; v_call: TRBV6-2/TRBV6-3; clone_size: .; cdr3_aa: ASIPPGGSTEAF
cdr3_length: 11; j_call: TRBJ2-6; v_call: TRBV6-5; clone_size: .; cdr3_aa: AASGFGANVLT
cdr3_length: 13; j_call: TRBJ2-6; v_call: TRBV27; clone_size: .; cdr3_aa: ASSLRRSGANVLT